This TCR beta chain derives from a study of blood T cell repertoires in COVID-19. This clone came up a few times. Germline CDR1 is SGDLS and CDR2 is YYNGEE. CDR3 length: 14 residues. The V segment lost 7 bases and the J segment 3 bases; nucleotides outside the gene matches: 6. Assay used: immunoSEQ multiplex PCR; TCRdb lists only in-frame clones, some missing. The data hold 250,000 to 400,000 clones, with around 88% observed a single time. Sequencing was carried out using peripheral blood. V and J are TRBV9 and TRBJ2-1, with 8 bases lining up with TRBD2. The source of this sequence is a woman aged 30 to 39 with COVID-19, enrolled during active disease. This chain's CDR3 is CASDAGGFYNEQFF. CDR3 sequence (DNA): TGTGCCAGCGATGCGGGGGGTTTCTACAATGAGCAGTTCTTC. Based on the CDR3 plus reference TRBV9 and TRBJ2-1, the full variable domain is DSGVTQTPKHLITATGQRVTLRCSPRSGDLSVYWYQQSLDQGLQFLIQYYNGEERAKGNILERFSAQQFPDLHSELNLSSLELGDSALYFCASDAGGFYNEQFFGPGTRLTVL.